These 8 T cell receptor beta chains originate from one sample sequenced in a study of T cell responses to AZD1222 COVID-19 vaccine. Only in-frame clones appear in the TCRdb table, and some are missing; sequencing was by immunoSEQ multiplex PCR. The sample comprises about 130,000 clones, roughly 90% of which are singletons, and under 1.2% rests with the top ten. The sequences come from peripheral blood, collected 28 days after the second AZD1222 dose. The receptors shown here come from an adult who received the AZD1222 COVID-19 vaccine.

The chain recombines TRBV19 with TRBJ1-2; the match to TRBD1 covers 8 bases. J gave up 1 base and V 7 bases, and 11 bases lay outside the gene matches. The germline V gene encodes CDR1 LNHDA and CDR2 SQIVND (reference sequence). CDR3 length equals 16 residues. Here the CDR3 reads CASTRTGSSLNYGYTF. As DNA, the CDR3 is TGTGCCAGTACACGGACAGGGTCCTCTCTTAACTATGGCTACACCTTC.

The chain has TRBV7-9 and TRBJ1-2; D is undetermined. This CDR3 has 12 amino acids. V was shortened by 5 bases and J by 8 bases, with 12 bases between the two germline ends. CDR1 and CDR2 from the germline V gene are SEHNR and FQNEAQ (reference sequence). CDR3 bases: TGTGCCAGCAGCATAGGGCTGGGGGGCTACACCTTC. Protein: CASSIGLGGYTF. Together with reference TRBV7-9 and TRBJ1-2, the CDR3 gives the full variable domain: DTGVSQNPRHKITKRGQNVTFRCDPISEHNRLYWYRQTLGQGPEFLTYFQNEAQLEKSRLLSDRFSAERPKGSFSTLEIQRTEQGDSAMYLCASSIGLGGYTFGSGTRLTVV.

The V gene is TRBV29-1, the J gene TRBJ1-5; no clear D gene. V was clipped by 4 bases and J by 6 bases, with 13 bases between them. CDR3 length equals 13 residues. Germline V lookup: CDR1 SQVTM, CDR2 ANQGSEA. CDR3: CSVAGYASQPQHF. The DNA of the CDR3 is TGCAGCGTTGCCGGGTACGCTTCTCAGCCCCAGCATTTT.

Points on this clone: The sample has other DNA sequences that encode this CDR3 too. The V call is TRBV6-4, the J call TRBJ1-6; 12 bases map to TRBD1. Trimming at V came to 2 bases and at J to 10 bases, leaving 0 bases not matched to a gene. Germline V gene sequence: CDR1 MRHNA, CDR2 SNTAGT. The CDR3 covers 14 residues. The CDR3 sequence is CASSDGTGGSPLHF. CDR3 in DNA: TGTGCCAGCAGTGACGGGACAGGGGGCTCACCCCTCCACTTT.

This clone was detected once. V gene TRBV24-1 combines with J gene TRBJ1-2, with 7 bases identical to TRBD1. V was pared by 5 bases and J by 8 bases, with 7 bases of the junction left unmatched. CDR3 length equals 13 residues. Per the germline V gene, CDR1 is KGHDR and CDR2 is SFDVKD. The CDR3 DNA reads as TGTGCCACCAGTGGATTCACAGGGGACGGCTACACCTTC. The encoded protein is CATSGFTGDGYTF.

The rearrangement links TRBV6-4 to TRBJ2-3; 11 nucleotides line up with TRBD2. Germline V gene sequence: CDR1 MRHNA, CDR2 SNTAGT. Germline trimming cut 8 bases from V and 3 bases from J; bases unmatched to any gene: 22. The CDR3 has 20 amino acids. CDR3 bases: TGTGCCAGCCTTGGGTCGGCTAGCGGGAGGCAAGTGGTCTGGACAGATACGCAGTATTTT. This encodes CASLGSASGRQVVWTDTQYF.

The chain is built from TRBV24-1 and TRBJ2-5; the match to TRBD1 covers 8 bases. Germline loops: CDR1 KGHDR, CDR2 SFDVKD. The trim removed 5 bases at V and 5 bases at J, leaving 15 bases unmatched. This CDR3 is 17 amino acids long. The CDR3 is CATSATLGQEGGETQYF. The CDR3 coding sequence is TGTGCCACCAGTGCCACCCTGGGACAGGAGGGTGGGGAGACCCAGTACTTC.

The chain uses TRBV1 and TRBJ2-3; the table assigns TRBD2, which was not confirmed against the DNA. TRBV1 is a pseudogene locus. The CDR3 extends over 14 amino acids. The DNA for the CDR3 is TGCACCGGTCGGCGCACTAGCGGGACCCATACGCAGTATTTT. Amino acid sequence: CTGRRTSGTHTQYF.